This T cell receptor (beta chain) derives from a study of beta chain features in type 1 diabetes. Findings and limits, study-wide: The naive, central memory and Treg TCRB repertoires showed an apparent similarity that was greater among patients than among healthy donors.

This clone was detected a few times. Its antigen is still unknown. Sorting produced populations that all topped 95% purity. As every portion of the isolated RNA was reverse transcribed, the sequencing read expressed TCRB transcripts. Data came from immunoSEQ multiplex PCR; TCRdb stores just in-frame clones and leaves some out. The data show 120,000 to 150,000 clones, more than 9% seen once. The CDR3 has 15 residues. The germline gives CDR1 SGHNT, CDR2 YYREEE (reference sequence). Trimming stripped 1 base from V and 9 bases from J, with 14 bases between. The origin of this receptor is a man younger than 35 in good health. The V gene is TRBV5-4, the J gene TRBJ1-6, with D perhaps matching TRBD1 (5 bases). Source material: naive CD4+ T cells from blood. The CDR3 sequence: CASSLNQGGTSPLHF. CDR3 coding DNA: TGTGCCAGCAGCTTGAATCAGGGAGGGACTTCACCCCTCCACTTT.